The entry that follows covers one T cell receptor (beta chain) sequence. This clone was detected only once. What this receptor recognizes is not known. Per-base qualities were not stored, and no clone one base away is much larger. The data originate from a study of shared clonotypes between healthy human individuals (dated by TCRdb to the early 2020s). About the full investigation: A couple of women and a few men aged 18 to 49 years were included in the cohort. Per donor, leukapheresis produced somewhere between about 0.9 and 9.5 billion PBMCs. For each donor, three plates each were used for CD4 naive and CD4 memory, two plates were used for CD8 naive, and one plate was used for CD8 memory. The study deeply sequenced blood TCR repertoires of several healthy adults to estimate repertoire size and the extent of clonotype sharing between individuals. To increase sequencing depth and limit assay-specific biases, TCR repertoire library preparation and sequencing were carried out by different laboratories using diverse techniques.

What the study reported, not specific to this receptor: Because the study included only a small number of donors, the genetic and exposure-history diversity represented was limited. Estimated clonotype richness was generally larger for naive than for memory subsets. Pairwise subsampling indicated that sequencing depth was expected to affect the degree of clonotype sharing among donors. Across a handful of donors, approximately 5% of naive CD4, more than 3% of naive CD8, around 2.1% of memory CD4, and over 0.35% of memory CD8 clonotypes were shared. Only blood was sampled, and tissue TCR repertoires likely differ from those in blood. Clonotypes shared by all four sorted-subset donors showed higher generation probabilities than non-shared clonotypes. Even with the large sequencing depth, rarefaction of the sorted-subset datasets indicated that sequencing was incomplete.

Healthy HIV-negative adults with no recently reported acute infections or vaccinations were included as donors. Every donor was a Caucasian adult living in Nashville, Tennessee, USA. CD4+ T cells were enriched by magnetic negative selection, after which naive cells were positively selected on CD45RA and the negative fraction was taken as the memory subset. After blood collection by leukapheresis, PBMCs were isolated using Ficoll-Histopaque density gradient centrifugation and then cryopreserved in the vapor phase of liquid nitrogen. Analytical flow cytometry was used to check the purity and quantity of each magnetically sorted T cell population. Each sorted fraction had its genomic DNA isolated and then quantified by UV absorbance on a Nanodrop 2000c. TCR CDR3 regions were amplified from genomic DNA by multiplex PCR using the deep immunoSEQ assay. Genomic DNA extracted from each cell subset was distributed evenly over all wells of several immunoSEQ 96-well plates, and each plate served as one replicate. Each replicate PCR for sorted subsets received around 200 ng genomic DNA, equal to about 29,000 T cell genomes. Purified libraries were quantified with a Qubit 3.0 fluorometer, sized on a Bioanalyzer 2100, and re-quantified with the KAPA Library Quantification kit. Every immunoSEQ 96-well plate was sequenced on a separate single-read 150-cycle Illumina NextSeq 550 flow cell. Under the source paper's analysis protocol: Because only junctional sequences without quality scores were contained in the immunoSEQ output, filtering matching that applied to full-length reads could not be performed. Sequences were annotated with PyIR, a Python wrapper for IgBLAST v1.9, using IMGT germline references to assign V/J genes and CDR3. Any read was removed if the V/J assignment was weak (E-value above 1e-6), the CDR3 was missing, or the read contained stop codons, out-of-frame junctions, or ambiguous translated residues. V3J clonotypes were defined as sequences sharing an identical inferred V gene, J gene, and CDR3 amino acid sequence. To compute the percentage overlap between repertoires, the number of shared unique clonotypes was divided by the size of the smaller repertoire. Repertoire richness was assessed with RTK rarefaction, the Chao1 estimator, and Recon v2.1 estimates of unobserved clonotypes. OLGA was used to compute generation probabilities for all TCRbeta clonotypes that the gDNA method yielded from a handful of donors. Sourced from immuneACCESS, this table was stored by TCRdb with only in-frame sequences that have V and J called. A share of the clones is absent; for the studies checked, an unresolved V gene accounts for under half, and the remainder has no known explanation. That table gives V, J and clone size, and the DNA gave D and trimming. The sample table lists roughly 2 million clones, approximately 96% of them with a count of one. The ten largest clonotypes hold around 0.13% of the sample.

The CDR3, from cysteine to phenylalanine, totals 14 residues. The sequence is cut down to CDR3 DNA, 42 bases in frame from base 1. CDR1 and CDR2, looked up from the germline V gene, are SGHRS and YFSETQ. Trimming leaves V shorter by 5 bases and J shorter by 2 bases, with the junction holding 7 bases beyond the gene matches. This clonotype was obtained from a man younger than 30 in good health. Rearrangement joined TRBV5-1 to TRBJ2-7; 7 bases in the middle match TRBD1. The sequenced sample consisted of naive CD4+ T cells sorted from blood. In the paper's terms, the cell subset or site label means: CD45RA+ positively selected. In nucleotides, the sequence is TGCGCCAGCAGACCCCGGGACAGCACCTACGAGCAGTACTTC. It is translated as CASRPRDSTYEQYF. With all but the CDR3 taken from the reference TRBV5-1 and TRBJ2-7 genes, the full variable domain is: KAGVTQTPRYLIKTRGQQVTLSCSPISGHRSVSWYQQTPGQGLQFLFEYFSETQRNKGNFPGRFSGRQFSNSRSEMNVSTLELGDSALYLCASRPRDSTYEQYFGPGTRLTVT.